This TCR beta chain emerged from a study of shared clonotypes between healthy human individuals. CDR3 length equals 14 residues. CDR1 and CDR2 from the germline V gene are KGHSH and LQKENI. Trimming took 3 bases from V and 8 from J, leaving 13 bases between them. Profiled with immunoSEQ multiplex PCR; TCRdb holds only in-frame clones, not every one. Of 1.5 million to 1.9 million clones listed, around 98% were seen once; the top ten hold about 0.4%. The V and J genes are TRBV18 and TRBJ1-4, with D unresolved. The sequenced sample was naive CD4+ T cells sorted from blood. Subset in this sample: CD45RA+ positively selected. The receptor comes from a man aged 30-40 years in good health. CDR3 in DNA: TGTGCCAGCTCACCCCAGGCCGCTCGGGAAAAACTGTTTTTT. Translation: CASSPQAAREKLFF.